This entry lists 22 T cell receptor beta chains sequenced from one sample in a study of vaccination and CD4 T cells after COVID-19. These TCRs' antigens remain unknown. Treatment described: approximately 9-day PBMC culture with coronavirus spike peptide pools or control peptides (ViraFEST assay). Sequencing of DNA taken from cultured CD4+ T cells relied on the Oncomine TCR Beta short-read assay. TCRdb independently ran MiXCR on the PCR reads; one entry per CDR3 protein. The data show approximately 17,000 distinct CDR3 sequences, around three fifths seen once. What was sequenced was CD4+ T cells from blood, cultured in vitro. These receptors all come from a human donor who had recovered from COVID-19.

The V gene is TRBV6-2 or TRBV6-3, the J gene TRBJ1-1; TRBD1 might be the D (5 bases). The CDR3 runs 16 residues. V was pared by 6 bases and J by 5 bases, with 22 bases between. The germline CDR1 and CDR2 sequences are MNHEY and SVGEGT. The CDR3 region is CASRPRSAGGSTEAFF. The CDR3, as DNA: TGTGCCAGCAGACCCCGGAGCGCCGGGGGTTCGACTGAAGCTTTCTTT.

This clonotype showed up just once. The chain uses TRBV4-1 and TRBJ1-1; TRBD1 is a possible D gene (5 bases). The CDR3 is 15 residues long. Deletions cut 4 bases from V and 3 bases from J, with 15 bases between. Germline V CDR1 and CDR2: MGHRA, YSYEKL. CDR3 protein: CASSLRSWGDTEAFF. The CDR3 DNA follows: TGCGCCAGCAGCCTCAGATCGTGGGGCGACACTGAAGCTTTCTTT.

The CDR3 here is CSARRDRYNEQFF. In DNA, the CDR3 is TGCAGTGCTAGGAGGGACAGATACAATGAGCAGTTCTTC. This sequence joins TRBV20-1 and TRBJ2-1; 7 bases match TRBD1. The trim removed 3 bases at V and 4 bases at J, leaving 3 bases unmatched. Germline assignment: CDR1 DFQATT and CDR2 SNEGSKA (reference sequence). The CDR3 sequence is 13 residues long.

J is TRBJ2-2 and V is TRBV7-8; 7 positions match TRBD1. This CDR3 has 14 residues. Germline CDR1 is SGHVS and CDR2 is FQNEAQ. V dropped 10 bases and J dropped 7; count of bases not matched to a gene: 12. In DNA form, the CDR3 reads TGTGCCACCTTAATTGACAGGGTGGGCGGGGAGCTGTTTTTT. Its translation is CATLIDRVGGELFF.

This chain connects TRBV6-1 to TRBJ2-2, with 9 bases matching TRBD2. This CDR3 has 15 amino acids. V lost 8 bases to trimming and J lost 0 bases; unmatched junction nucleotides: 4. CDR1 MNHNS and CDR2 SASEGT come from the germline V gene. CDR3 DNA sequence: TGTGCCAGCGCGACTAGCGGTCCGAACACCGGGGAGCTGTTTTTT. It specifies CASATSGPNTGELFF.

The chain recombines TRBV7-3 with TRBJ2-3; the match to TRBD2 covers 10 bases. In germline, CDR1 is SGHTA, CDR2 FQGTGA. V trimming: 0 bases; J trimming: 5 bases; junction bases outside the gene matches: 11. The CDR3 spans 18 residues. CDR3: CASSLTFTSGDRGDTQYF. The CDR3 DNA is TGTGCCAGCAGCTTAACGTTCACTAGCGGGGATCGGGGAGATACGCAGTATTTT.

V and J are TRBV12-3 or TRBV12-4 and TRBJ2-7; D is uncertain. The CDR3 sequence is 14 residues long. V gave up 7 bases and J gave up 6 bases, with 19 bases separating them. The CDR3 nucleotides read TGTGCCAGCAAGCCCCTTGGGCGTCCCTGCGAGCAGTACTTC. It specifies CASKPLGRPCEQYF.

The chain joins TRBV5-1 to TRBJ1-1, with D perhaps matching TRBD1 (5 bases). Germline loops: CDR1 SGHRS, CDR2 YFSETQ. This CDR3 spans 14 amino acids. V was trimmed by 4 bases and J by 1 base, leaving 11 bases between them. The CDR3 DNA is TGCGCCAGCAGCCGGAGCGGACAGAACACTGAAGCTTTCTTT. Translated, it gives CASSRSGQNTEAFF. Full variable domain (remainder filled in from reference TRBV5-1 and TRBJ1-1): KAGVTQTPRYLIKTRGQQVTLSCSPISGHRSVSWYQQTPGQGLQFLFEYFSETQRNKGNFPGRFSGRQFSNSRSEMNVSTLELGDSALYLCASSRSGQNTEAFFGQGTRLTVV.

This clonotype was seen a handful of times. V gene TRBV19 combines with J gene TRBJ2-7; the D is unclear. Trimming shortened V by 5 bases and J by 5 bases, and 19 bases separated the two germline ends. Germline V gene data show CDR1 as LNHDA and CDR2 as SQIVND (reference sequence). The CDR3 is 15 residues long. CDR3 protein: CASSLNIDYSNEQYF. DNA of the CDR3: TGTGCCAGTAGTCTTAACATTGATTACAGCAACGAGCAGTACTTC. Full variable domain (remainder filled in from reference TRBV19 and TRBJ2-7): DGGITQSPKYLFRKEGQNVTLSCEQNLNHDAMYWYRQDPGQGLRLIYYSQIVNDFQKGDIAEGYSVSREKKESFPLTVTSAQKNPTAFYLCASSLNIDYSNEQYFGPGTRLTVT.

This clonotype has just a few counts. This chain joins TRBV11-2 and TRBJ2-1; D gene ambiguous. The CDR3 loop spans 15 amino acids. The germline V gene encodes CDR1 SGHAT and CDR2 FQNNGV. V gave up 6 bases and J gave up 0 bases, with 12 bases separating them. The CDR3 loop is CASRPPRSSYNEQFF. CDR3 bases: TGTGCCAGCAGACCCCCCAGGAGCTCCTACAATGAGCAGTTCTTC. The full variable domain, in which reference TRBV11-2 and TRBJ2-1 provide the parts outside the CDR3, is EAGVAQSPRYKIIEKRQSVAFWCNPISGHATLYWYQQILGQGPKLLIQFQNNGVVDDSQLPKDRFSAERLKGVDSTLKIQPAKLEDSAVYLCASRPPRSSYNEQFFGPGTRLTVL.

The chain couples TRBV3-1 to TRBJ1-2, with a tentative D call TRBD1 (5 bases). V gave up 1 base and J gave up 7 bases, with 13 bases separating them. The germline CDR1 and CDR2 sequences are LGHDT and YNNKEL (reference sequence). CDR3 length: 14 residues. Written as DNA, the CDR3 is TGTGCCAGCAGCCAAGTGCGAGGGGAGGGTGGCTACACCTTC. Translating gives CASSQVRGEGGYTF.

The CDR3 is CSARRLAGVSYNEQFF. The CDR3 coding sequence is TGCAGTGCTCGAAGACTAGCGGGAGTCTCCTACAATGAGCAGTTCTTC. This sequence joins TRBV20-1 and TRBJ2-1; TRBD2 matches at 12 bases. V was pared by 5 bases and J by 0 bases, with 5 bases of the junction left unmatched. Germline CDR1 is DFQATT and CDR2 is SNEGSKA (reference sequence). The CDR3 loop spans 16 amino acids.

The chain joins TRBV9 to TRBJ2-2; the D gene is possibly TRBD2 (5 bases). The CDR3 is 15 residues long. Germline V gives CDR1 SGDLS, CDR2 YYNGEE. Trimming cost V 4 bases and J 4 bases, with 14 bases left between them. The chain's CDR3 is CASSPSGYSTGELFF. In nucleotides, the CDR3 is TGTGCCAGCAGCCCCTCGGGGTACTCCACCGGGGAGCTGTTTTTT.

The rearrangement uses TRBV2 and TRBJ1-1; possibly TRBD1 for D (5 bases). CDR3 length: 14 amino acids. Germline values: CDR1 SNHLY, CDR2 FYNNEI. V lost 6 bases to trimming and J lost 1 base, with 12 bases between them. CDR3 protein: CASSGTVQNTEAFF. As DNA, the CDR3 is TGTGCCAGCAGCGGGACGGTCCAGAACACTGAAGCTTTCTTT.

The chain joins TRBV28 to TRBJ2-5, with D maybe TRBD1 (7 bases). Deletions cut 3 bases from V and 4 bases from J, with 18 bases between. The CDR3 extends over 16 amino acids. Germline lookup yields CDR1 MDHEN and CDR2 SYDVKM. CDR3 loop: CASSLSQGGYGETQYF. CDR3 nucleotides: TGTGCCAGCAGTTTGTCCCAGGGGGGCTACGGAGAGACCCAGTACTTC.

This clonotype was observed a handful of times. This chain links TRBV20-1 with TRBJ2-2, with D maybe TRBD2 (5 bases). V shed 6 bases and J shed 1 base, with 12 bases lying between them. The CDR3 is 14 residues long. The germline V gene encodes CDR1 DFQATT and CDR2 SNEGSKA (reference sequence). The CDR3 here is CSASGNVNTGELFF. For the CDR3, the DNA is TGCAGTGCATCCGGGAATGTGAACACCGGGGAGCTGTTTTTT.

This chain joins TRBV28 and TRBJ1-2; D perhaps matches TRBD1 (6 bases). CDR3 length equals 16 residues. The ends were cut back, 2 bases at V and 5 bases at J, with 18 bases in the middle. Per germline, CDR1 MDHEN and CDR2 SYDVKM. CDR3 loop: CASSLKVGAGVYGYTF. CDR3 DNA: TGTGCCAGCAGTTTAAAGGTTGGGGCAGGGGTGTATGGCTACACCTTC.

The chain carries TRBV7-3 and TRBJ1-2, with D uncertain. V was trimmed by 5 bases and J by 8 bases, leaving 12 bases between them. The CDR3 consists of 12 residues. Germline V lookup: CDR1 SGHTA, CDR2 FQGTGA. CDR3 residues: CASSIRGEGYTF. The CDR3, as DNA: TGTGCCAGCAGCATCCGAGGAGAGGGCTACACCTTC.

V gene TRBV7-2 combines with J gene TRBJ2-3, with D perhaps matching TRBD2 (6 bases). Trimming shortened V by 8 bases and J by 0 bases, and 12 bases separated the two germline ends. CDR3 length equals 14 residues. Germline V gene data show CDR1 as SGHTA and CDR2 as FQGNSA. CDR3 sequence: CASLRGSSTDTQYF. In DNA, the CDR3 is TGTGCCAGCCTGCGGGGATCTAGCACAGATACGCAGTATTTT.

V is TRBV7-2 and J is TRBJ2-1; D gene uncertain. The ends were cut back, 0 bases at V and 3 bases at J, with 6 bases in the middle. Germline CDR1 and CDR2: SGHTA and FQGNSA. This CDR3 is 14 amino acids long. The CDR3 region has the DNA TGTGCCAGCAGCTTAGCTTTCGACTACAATGAGCAGTTCTTC. Translating it yields CASSLAFDYNEQFF.

The chain combines TRBV20-1 with TRBJ1-6; perhaps TRBD1 as D (5 bases). V was clipped by 3 bases and J by 7 bases, with 13 bases between them. Germline loops: CDR1 DFQATT, CDR2 SNEGSKA (reference sequence). The length of the CDR3 is 14 residues. The CDR3 bases are TGCAGTGCTAGTAGGAGGGGTGGCAATTCACCCCTCCACTTT. This translates into CSASRRGGNSPLHF.

The rearrangement uses TRBV7-3 and TRBJ2-7; D gene ambiguous. CDR3 length equals 15 residues. V lost 2 bases and J lost 0, with 11 bases in between. The germline gives CDR1 SGHTA, CDR2 FQGTGA. CDR3: CASSLGQISSYEQYF. CDR3 DNA sequence: TGTGCCAGCAGCTTAGGCCAGATAAGCTCCTACGAGCAGTACTTC.